A single sample gave rise to the 3 T cell receptor beta chains below, sequenced in a study of blood T cell repertoires in COVID-19. Sequencing was performed with immunoSEQ multiplex PCR; in TCRdb, only in-frame clones are kept and a portion is missing. The data show hundreds of thousands of clones, roughly 89% seen once. Sequencing was performed on PBMCs or T cells enriched from blood (not recorded which). The receptors here all came from a woman younger than 35 with acute COVID-19.

The J gene is TRBJ2-7, the V gene TRBV5-8; maybe TRBD1 (5 bases). Germline assignment: CDR1 SGHTS and CDR2 YDEGEE. Trimming pared 1 base from V and 0 bases from J, leaving 11 bases between. The CDR3 extends over 15 amino acids. The CDR3 protein is CASSLRQSPSYEQYF. As DNA, the CDR3 is TGTGCCAGCAGCTTGAGACAGAGTCCCTCCTACGAGCAGTACTTC.

The rearrangement uses TRBV24-1 and TRBJ2-1, with 7 bases lining up with TRBD2. Trimming at V came to 1 base and at J to 10 bases, leaving 15 bases not matched to a gene. Germline V CDR1 and CDR2: KGHDR, SFDVKD. The CDR3 is made up of 17 amino acids. The chain's CDR3 is CATSDFGREASLKEQFF. For the CDR3, the DNA is TGTGCCACCAGTGATTTCGGCCGGGAGGCCTCTCTGAAGGAGCAGTTCTTC.

The gene calls are TRBV10-3 and TRBJ2-6, with D perhaps TRBD1 (5 bases). The CDR3 covers 18 residues. Germline CDR1 is ENHRY and CDR2 is SYGVKD. V lost 0 bases and J lost 2, with 14 bases in between. CDR3 nucleotide sequence: TGTGCCATCAGTGAGTCGGGGCAGATCCATACTGGGGCCAACGTCCTGACTTTC. It codes for CAISESGQIHTGANVLTF.